What follows describes a single T cell receptor beta chain. Its antigen is still unknown. The sample comes from a study of cytotoxic CD8 clonotypes in ibrutinib-treated CLL. At the level of the study: Partial responses numbered around 24 and complete responses 2; after a median about 6 years, 14 stayed remitted and approximately twelve progressed. Study results and caveats: While tracking circulating CD8+ T-cell counts, baseline clonality exceeded that of age-matched healthy donors.

Sequencing was performed with immunoSEQ multiplex PCR; in TCRdb, only in-frame clones are kept and a portion is missing. The sample includes approximately 70,000 clones, 75% to 85% of them seen just once. The receptor was derived from a human donor with chronic lymphocytic leukemia. The material sequenced was PBMCs, taken at disease progression, from a patient treated with ibrutinib.

DNA for the CDR3: TGTGCCAGCAGCCAAGATAATGAATACACTGAAGCTTTCTTT. Translated: CASSQDNEYTEAFF. The chain couples TRBV4-2 to TRBJ1-1; D gene unclear. Germline CDR1 reads LGHNA; CDR2 reads YNFKEQ. CDR3 size: 14 residues. V was trimmed by 0 bases and J by 3 bases, leaving 8 bases between them.